The next 27 T cell receptor beta chains were all read from a single sample in a study of OX40 agonist ivuxolimab in advanced cancers. Sequencing was performed with immunoSEQ multiplex PCR; in TCRdb, only in-frame clones are kept and a portion is missing. The table has tens of thousands of clones, over 75% seen once. Sequences were derived from CD4+ or CD8+ T cells sorted from blood, sampled in a trial of the OX40 agonist ivuxolimab. The source is an adult with an advanced solid tumor such as melanoma, head and neck, liver or kidney cancer.

The V call is TRBV11-1, the J call TRBJ1-2; 7 bases align to TRBD1. The CDR3 has 14 residues. Germline CDR1 SGHAT, CDR2 FQDESV (reference sequence). The ends lost 1 base at V and 2 bases at J; junction bases unmatched: 1. The CDR3 DNA reads TGTGCCAGCAGCTTAGAGGGACAGAACTATGGCTACACCTTC. Amino acid sequence: CASSLEGQNYGYTF.

The chain has TRBV30 and TRBJ1-5; 7 nucleotides match TRBD1. Germline V gene lookup returns CDR1 GTSNPN and CDR2 SVGIG (reference sequence). Trimming cost V 2 bases and J 4 bases; bases outside gene matches: 5. This CDR3 has 14 residues. The CDR3: CAWSKGQKNQPQHF. CDR3 sequence (DNA): TGTGCCTGGAGTAAGGGACAGAAGAATCAGCCCCAGCATTTT. Complete variable domain (other parts from reference TRBV30 and TRBJ1-5): SQTIHQWPATLVQPVGSPLSLECTVEGTSNPNLYWYRQAAGRGLQLLFYSVGIGQISSEVPQNLSASRPQDRQFILSSKKLLLSDSGFYLCAWSKGQKNQPQHFGDGTRLSIL.

The V gene is TRBV2, the J gene TRBJ2-7; 9 nucleotides agree with TRBD2. The germline gives CDR1 SNHLY, CDR2 FYNNEI. V gave up 7 bases and J gave up 7 bases; unmatched junction bases: 17. CDR3 size: 16 residues. The DNA of the CDR3 is TGTGCCAGCACCCCCCTAGCGGGAAGTAGGTCTCGAGAGCAGTACTTC. Amino acid sequence: CASTPLAGSRSREQYF.

The chain carries TRBV2 and TRBJ2-3; D is unclear. Trimming took 1 base from V and 4 from J, leaving 6 bases between them. This CDR3 is 13 amino acids long. Germline V CDR1 and CDR2: SNHLY, FYNNEI. The DNA for the CDR3 is TGTGCCAGCAGTGAAGATGGCCCAGATACGCAGTATTTT. Protein sequence: CASSEDGPDTQYF. Using reference TRBV2 and TRBJ2-3 for the parts outside the CDR3, the full variable domain is EPEVTQTPSHQVTQMGQEVILRCVPISNHLYFYWYRQILGQKVEFLVSFYNNEISEKSEIFDDQFSVERPDGSNFTLKIRSTKLEDSAMYFCASSEDGPDTQYFGPGTRLTVL.

V is TRBV6-5 and J is TRBJ2-7; 7 nucleotides agree with TRBD1. The germline CDR1 and CDR2 sequences are MNHEY and SVGAGI. The length of the CDR3 is 15 residues. J lost 5 bases, V lost 6 bases, and 13 bases had no gene match. The CDR3 DNA reads as TGTGCCAGCAGGCCAGCGAAGGGGGCGTCCCACGAGCAGTACTTC. This encodes CASRPAKGASHEQYF.

The chain is built from TRBV28 and TRBJ1-5; 9 nucleotides align to TRBD1. CDR3 size: 16 residues. V gave up 6 bases and J gave up 0 bases; unmatched junction bases: 6. Germline CDR1 is MDHEN and CDR2 is SYDVKM. CDR3 DNA: TGTGCCAGCAGAATTCGACAGGGGGTTAGCAATCAGCCCCAGCATTTT. Its translation: CASRIRQGVSNQPQHF.

The chain carries TRBV19 and TRBJ1-2, with 8 nucleotides matching TRBD1. V lost 4 bases and J lost 8; bases outside the gene matches: 3. Germline V gives CDR1 LNHDA, CDR2 SQIVND (reference sequence). CDR3 size: 12 residues. The DNA of the CDR3 is TGTGCCAGTAGTACAGGGACAGGAGGCTACACCTTC. This translates into CASSTGTGGYTF.

The chain joins TRBV7-8 to TRBJ2-7; 11 bases match TRBD1. V gave up 4 bases and J gave up 8 bases; unmatched junction bases: 7. The CDR3 length is 14 residues. Germline V gene lookup returns CDR1 SGHVS and CDR2 FQNEAQ. CDR3 sequence reads: CASSYWGQGDQQYF. The CDR3 nucleotides are TGTGCCAGCAGCTATTGGGGACAGGGGGACCAGCAGTACTTC.

The J gene is TRBJ2-1, the V gene TRBV4-1, with TRBD2 identical over 10 bases. CDR3 length: 17 amino acids. In germline, CDR1 is MGHRA, CDR2 YSYEKL. The J segment lost 6 bases and the V segment lost 0 bases, leaving 8 bases of the junction unmatched. DNA of the CDR3: TGCGCCAGCAGCCAAGATTCTAGCGGGGGACGGGTCAATGAGCAGTTCTTC. Protein: CASSQDSSGGRVNEQFF.

This rearrangement joins TRBV14 to TRBJ2-3, with D possibly being TRBD1 or TRBD2 (6 bases each). The CDR3 is 18 residues long. V gave up 1 base and J gave up 0 bases, with 17 bases separating them. Germline CDR1 SGHDN, CDR2 FVKESK. The CDR3 protein is CASSQAGAVWVSTDTQYF. The CDR3 DNA reads as TGTGCCAGCAGCCAAGCGGGGGCCGTGTGGGTTAGCACAGATACGCAGTATTTT.

This clone was recorded a few times. The genes are TRBV2 and TRBJ2-2; TRBD2 matches 8 bases. The CDR3 has 14 residues. The germline gives CDR1 SNHLY, CDR2 FYNNEI. Losses at the gene ends were 7 bases for V and 4 bases for J; bases not matched to a gene: 5. CDR3 residues: CASTIGRGTGELFF. The CDR3 DNA sequence: TGTGCCAGCACTATCGGGAGGGGCACCGGGGAGCTGTTTTTT.

The V and J genes are TRBV2 and TRBJ2-1, with 9 bases matching TRBD1. Germline values: CDR1 SNHLY, CDR2 FYNNEI. The CDR3 sequence is 15 residues long. J gave up 8 bases and V 7 bases, and 12 bases lay outside the gene matches. The CDR3 nucleotides read TGTGCCAGCAAAAAAGGGACAGGGTGGGTGGATGAGCAGTTCTTC. Residues: CASKKGTGWVDEQFF.

In this sample, this clone turned up a few times. CDR3 sequence (DNA): TGTGCCAGCAGTTTCCTAGGACAGAGCTACGAGCAGTACTTC. Translation gives CASSFLGQSYEQYF. This chain links TRBV28 with TRBJ2-7, with D perhaps TRBD1 (6 bases). CDR1 is MDHEN, CDR2 SYDVKM, per germline. With 3 bases removed from V and 3 bases from J, the gap between germline ends came to 12 bases. The CDR3 extends over 14 amino acids.

The chain carries TRBV2 and TRBJ2-7; D is possibly TRBD1 or TRBD2 (5 bases each). Between the trimmed V and J ends, which lost 2 bases and 6 bases, there was a span of 14 bases. The CDR3 is 14 residues long. Germline V CDR1 and CDR2: SNHLY, FYNNEI. CDR3 sequence (DNA): TGTGCCAGCAGTGAAATCTGGCGTGGGACCGAGCAGTACTTC. This gives the protein CASSEIWRGTEQYF.

The rearrangement links TRBV29-1 to TRBJ1-4, with D tentatively TRBD1 (6 bases). Trimming removed 0 bases from V and 7 bases from J, with 9 bases in between. Germline V gene sequence: CDR1 SQVTM, CDR2 ANQGSEA. The CDR3 has 13 residues. The CDR3 region has the DNA TGCAGCGTTGAAGAACAGGGCGGTGAAAAACTGTTTTTT. Its protein is CSVEEQGGEKLFF.

This clone was seen more than once but under ten times. The chain recombines TRBV6-1 with TRBJ1-1, with D possibly TRBD1 on 5 matching bases. Trimming stripped 6 bases from V and 0 bases from J, with 14 bases between. The CDR3 length is 15 residues. Germline-derived CDR1 and CDR2 are MNHNS and SASEGT. CDR3 protein: CASRGWGTLNTEAFF. CDR3 nucleotides: TGTGCCAGCAGGGGATGGGGGACGCTGAACACTGAAGCTTTCTTT.

This clone was seen a single time. The chain couples TRBV9 to TRBJ2-7, with TRBD2 matching over 12 bases. The J segment lost 3 bases and the V segment lost 3 bases, leaving 4 bases of the junction unmatched. CDR1 and CDR2 (germline): SGDLS, YYNGEE. This CDR3 is built from 15 residues. This CDR3 is CASSAGLAGSYEQYF. CDR3 sequence (DNA): TGTGCCAGCAGCGCCGGACTAGCGGGGAGCTACGAGCAGTACTTC.

The chain is built from TRBV28 and TRBJ1-1; D is unresolved. The germline V and J ends were trimmed by 4 bases and 1 base, with 7 bases remaining between them. The CDR3 contains 13 residues. CDR1 is MDHEN, CDR2 SYDVKM, per germline. CDR3 in DNA: TGTGCCAGCAGTTCCGGGCAGAACACTGAAGCTTTCTTT. As protein: CASSSGQNTEAFF.

V gene TRBV7-8 combines with J gene TRBJ2-3; D tentatively fits TRBD1 or TRBD2 (5 bases each). Trimming removed 4 bases from V and 6 bases from J, with 14 bases in between. Germline V CDR1 and CDR2: SGHVS, FQNEAQ. The CDR3 is 14 amino acids. CDR3: CASSSGTPGDTQYF. CDR3 DNA: TGTGCCAGCAGCTCCGGGACGCCAGGGGATACGCAGTATTTT.

This rearrangement joins TRBV6-6 to TRBJ2-3; D is ambiguous. The CDR3 runs to 15 residues. Germline-derived CDR1 and CDR2 are MNHNY and SVGAGI (reference sequence). The V gene lost 2 bases and the J gene lost 1 base, with 10 bases spanning the gap. Here the CDR3 DNA reads TGTGCCAGCAGTTACCGGAAGTCTGGCACAGATACGCAGTATTTT. Its translation is CASSYRKSGTDTQYF.

The CDR3: CASKGTSGSYEQYF. In DNA form, the CDR3 reads TGTGCCAGCAAAGGGACTAGCGGTTCCTACGAGCAGTACTTC. The chain uses TRBV6-5 and TRBJ2-7; 11 bases fit TRBD2. This CDR3 has 14 amino acids. Germline CDR1 and CDR2: MNHEY and SVGAGI. The J segment lost 1 base and the V segment lost 7 bases, leaving 3 bases of the junction unmatched.

J is TRBJ1-4 and V is TRBV7-9; D is possibly TRBD1 (6 bases). This CDR3 is built from 15 residues. Per germline, CDR1 SEHNR and CDR2 FQNEAQ (reference sequence). Trimming left V 6 bases short and J 5 bases short, with 16 bases between. Here the CDR3 DNA reads TGTGCCAGCAGAAGACAGGAGGGGCGGAATGAAAAACTGTTTTTT. This sequence encodes CASRRQEGRNEKLFF.

This chain joins TRBV11-1 and TRBJ2-7, with D maybe TRBD2 (6 bases). CDR1 is SGHAT, CDR2 FQDESV, per germline (reference sequence). This CDR3 has 16 amino acids. Deletions cut 5 bases from V and 0 bases from J, with 17 bases between. The chain's CDR3 is CASSRSGGLSSYEQYF. CDR3 sequence (DNA): TGTGCCAGCAGCCGAAGTGGGGGACTGAGCTCCTACGAGCAGTACTTC.

This clone was seen once. The chain carries TRBV4-2 and TRBJ2-1, with 11 bases fitting TRBD2. The ends lost 6 bases at V and 8 bases at J; junction bases unmatched: 12. CDR3 length: 16 amino acids. Germline V gene lookup returns CDR1 LGHNA and CDR2 YNFKEQ. The CDR3 DNA reads TGTGCCAGCAGTCGGCGGCTAGCGGGAGGTTTGGATGAGCAGTTCTTC. It translates to CASSRRLAGGLDEQFF.

The chain employs TRBV5-1 and TRBJ2-5, with D perhaps matching TRBD1 (6 bases). Gene TRBJ2-7 matches the end of the DNA better, so the J call may be wrong. The CDR3 has 15 residues. Germline V CDR1 and CDR2: SGHRS, YFSETQ. The chain's CDR3 is CASSWTAVRSYEQYF. The DNA for the CDR3 is TGCGCCAGCAGCTGGACAGCGGTCCGATCCTACGAGCAGTACTTC.

This chain links TRBV10-1 with TRBJ2-3; 12 bases fit TRBD2. This CDR3 contains 16 residues. Germline values: CDR1 WNHNN, CDR2 SYGVQD (reference sequence). Trimming cost V 6 bases and J 2 bases; bases outside gene matches: 6. CDR3 sequence: CASSRTSGRNTDTQYF. CDR3 sequence (DNA): TGCGCCAGCAGCCGTACTAGCGGGAGGAACACAGATACGCAGTATTTT.

On this clone itself: Different DNA sequences within this sample yield the same CDR3. The rearrangement links TRBV18 to TRBJ2-7, with unresolved D. The V end lost 3 bases, the J end lost 1 base, and 4 bases lay between the germline ends. This CDR3 comprises 12 residues. Looked up from germline, CDR1 is KGHSH and CDR2 is LQKENI. CDR3 nucleotide sequence: TGTGCCAGCTCACCCTCTTCCTACGAGCAGTACTTC. It translates to CASSPSSYEQYF.